This record looks at one T cell receptor beta chain sequence and its context. The antigen is undetermined. This specimen belongs to a study of type 1 regulatory T cells. The wider study: An in vitro protocol generated T-allo10, a Tr1-enriched, alloantigen-specific CD4 T cell product. Study outcomes and limitations: Type 1 regulatory T cells had a more restricted TCR repertoire than non-type 1 regulatory T cells.

TCRdb called the reads again in MiXCR, with one record for every CDR3 protein. The table records just under 65,000 distinct CDR3 sequences, 49% of them present only once. V dropped 5 bases and J dropped 0 bases, with 7 bases sitting between them. The CDR3 spans 13 residues. Germline V gene lookup returns CDR1 SGHTA and CDR2 FQGNSA. The chain links TRBV7-2 to TRBJ1-1; unclear D gene. The sequencing sample was made of cultured non-Tr1 T cells, either the whole culture or a sorted T cell fraction (not recorded which). This receptor was taken from a human donor in good health. CDR3 in DNA: TGTGCCAGCAGCGAACGGATGAACACTGAAGCTTTCTTT. Its translation is CASSERMNTEAFF. The full variable domain, rest sourced from reference TRBV7-2 and TRBJ1-1, is GAGVSQSPSNKVTEKGKDVELRCDPISGHTALYWYRQSLGQGLEFLIYFQGNSAPDKSGLPSDRFSAERTGGSVSTLTIQRTQQEDSAVYLCASSERMNTEAFFGQGTRLTVV.